Presented here are 14 T cell receptor beta chains from one specimen sequenced in a study of cytomegalovirus exposure and HLA in healthy donors. With 60 Vbeta and 13 Jbeta primers, the PCR was carried out. Only in-frame clones appear in the TCRdb table, and some are missing; sequencing was by immunoSEQ multiplex PCR. The repertoire holds about 100,000 clones, around 74% seen once, with around 7% in the top ten. Sample: PBMCs. The receptors originated from a man aged 35-49 years in good health and CMV-seropositive.

The CDR3 loop reads CASSLGGTAVYGYTF. The CDR3 bases are TGTGCCAGCAGCCTTGGGGGGACAGCAGTCTATGGCTACACCTTC. This chain links TRBV9 with TRBJ1-2, with 7 bases fitting TRBD1. The CDR3 contains 15 residues. J was trimmed by 4 bases and V by 4 bases; bases with no gene match: 10. CDR1 and CDR2 from the germline V gene are SGDLS and YYNGEE.

The chain carries TRBV28 and TRBJ2-5; the D gene is possibly TRBD1 (7 bases). Trimming stripped 1 base from V and 0 bases from J, with 12 bases between. CDR3 size: 16 residues. Germline loops: CDR1 MDHEN, CDR2 SYDVKM. CDR3: CASSLYAGQHQETQYF. The CDR3 bases are TGTGCCAGCAGTTTATACGCGGGACAGCACCAAGAGACCCAGTACTTC.

The gene calls are TRBV7-6 and TRBJ2-2; D possibly corresponds to TRBD2 (6 bases). The CDR3 covers 14 residues. The V end lost 3 bases, the J end lost 7 bases, and 12 bases lay between the germline ends. Germline CDR1 reads SGHVS; CDR2 reads FNYEAQ. CDR3 region: CASSFGGEVGELFF. CDR3 nucleotides: TGTGCCAGCAGCTTCGGAGGGGAAGTCGGGGAGCTGTTTTTT. The full variable domain, rest sourced from reference TRBV7-6 and TRBJ2-2, is GAGVSQSPRYKVTKRGQDVALRCDPISGHVSLYWYRQALGQGPEFLTYFNYEAQQDKSGLPNDRFSAERPEGSISTLTIQRTEQRDSAMYRCASSFGGEVGELFFGEGSRLTVL.

The chain uses TRBV21-1 and TRBJ2-7; no DNA check was done on the table's D call, TRBD2. TRBV21-1 is flagged as a pseudogene. CDR3 length: 20 amino acids. This chain's CDR3 is CASSNGGGGEGSGWGYEQYF. Written as DNA, the CDR3 is TGTGCCAGCAGCAATGGAGGGGGTGGGGAGGGTTCTGGATGGGGGTACGAGCAGTACTTC.

The chain couples TRBV5-1 to TRBJ2-3; D might be TRBD2 (6 bases). CDR3 length: 14 residues. V dropped 4 bases and J dropped 4 bases, with 13 bases sitting between them. Germline V gene data show CDR1 as SGHRS and CDR2 as YFSETQ. CDR3 protein: CASSLTGTPDTQYF. The CDR3 DNA follows: TGCGCCAGCAGCCTGACCGGGACTCCAGATACGCAGTATTTT.

The gene calls are TRBV19 and TRBJ1-2, with TRBD1 identical over 12 bases. This CDR3 comprises 17 residues. The trim removed 1 base at V and 6 bases at J, leaving 9 bases unmatched. The germline CDR1 and CDR2 sequences are LNHDA and SQIVND (reference sequence). CDR3 nucleotides: TGTGCCAGTAGTATAGTTGGGGACAGGGGGCGTCGGGATGGCTACACCTTC. This codes for CASSIVGDRGRRDGYTF.

V is TRBV5-6 and J is TRBJ2-1; a possible D gene is TRBD2 (5 bases). V was cut by 2 bases and J by 6 bases, with 12 bases left in between. CDR3 length: 14 amino acids. The germline gives CDR1 SGHDT, CDR2 YYEEEE. In DNA form, the CDR3 reads TGTGCCAGCAGCTTAAGTCCGGGATCCAATGAGCAGTTCTTC. It is translated as CASSLSPGSNEQFF.

This clone was recorded only once. The chain joins TRBV12-5 to TRBJ2-5; 8 nucleotides align to TRBD2. V lost 5 bases, J lost 5 bases, and 16 bases stayed unmatched. This CDR3 contains 17 residues. Germline CDR1 LGHNT, CDR2 FRNRAP. The CDR3 region has the DNA TGTGCTAGTGGTCTCCCCCCGGGAGCGGGGGTGGGGGAGACCCAGTACTTC. It specifies CASGLPPGAGVGETQYF. Supplemented by reference TRBV12-5 and TRBJ2-5, the full variable domain reads DARVTQTPRHKVTEMGQEVTMRCQPILGHNTVFWYRQTMMQGLELLAYFRNRAPLDDSGMPKDRFSAEMPDATLATLKIQPSEPRDSAVYFCASGLPPGAGVGETQYFGPGTRLLVL.

This clone was picked up a small number of times. The gene calls are TRBV11-3 and TRBJ2-1; 7 bases map to TRBD2. With V trimmed by 1 base and J by 3 bases, 3 bases remained unmatched. The germline V gene has CDR1 SGHNT and CDR2 YENEEA. This CDR3 spans 15 amino acids. The CDR3 nucleotides read TGTGCCAGCAGCTTAGGACCGGGAGGCTACAATGAGCAGTTCTTC. It is translated as CASSLGPGGYNEQFF.

This clone was seen only once. CDR3: CASSSDPGANTEAFF. DNA for the CDR3: TGCGCCAGCAGTTCGGATCCTGGGGCCAACACTGAAGCTTTCTTT. The chain has TRBV5-1 and TRBJ1-1; a possible D gene is TRBD1 (5 bases). Looked up from germline, CDR1 is SGHRS and CDR2 is YFSETQ. Trimming cost V 5 bases and J 2 bases, with 16 bases left between them. This CDR3 contains 15 residues.

For this clone: The junction and the germline gene differ at one end; a read error may be behind it. Here the CDR3 reads CSSSQAQTGFDQPQHF. CDR3 sequence (DNA): TGTTCCAGCAGCCAGGCTCAGACAGGGTTTGATCAGCCCCAGCATTTT. V gene TRBV7-9 combines with J gene TRBJ1-5; 7 bases match TRBD1. The CDR3 extends over 16 amino acids. Germline CDR1 is SEHNR and CDR2 is FQNEAQ (reference sequence). Full variable domain (remainder filled in from reference TRBV7-9 and TRBJ1-5): DTGVSQNPRHKITKRGQNVTFRCDPISEHNRLYWYRQTLGQGPEFLTYFQNEAQLEKSRLLSDRFSAERPKGSFSTLEIQRTEQGDSAMYLCSSSQAQTGFDQPQHFGDGTRLSIL.

This chain joins TRBV4-3 and TRBJ2-7; TRBD1 matches at 8 bases. With 4 bases clipped from V and 5 bases from J, the junction kept 4 bases outside the gene matches. Germline CDR1 LGHNA, CDR2 YSLEER. The length of the CDR3 is 13 residues. Here the CDR3 DNA reads TGCGCCAGCAGCCCAGGGGGCGTCCACGAGCAGTACTTC. Translated, it gives CASSPGGVHEQYF.

A word on this clone: This CDR3 is also generated by other DNA sequences in the sample. The V call is TRBV11-3, the J call TRBJ2-7, with D possibly being TRBD2 (5 bases). Deletions cut 5 bases from V and 1 base from J, with 9 bases between. The CDR3 has 13 amino acids. Germline CDR1 reads SGHNT; CDR2 reads YENEEA. The CDR3 loop is CASSLAGSYEQYF. The CDR3 DNA is TGTGCCAGCAGCCTAGCAGGATCCTACGAGCAGTACTTC.

V usage is TRBV9 and J usage is TRBJ2-1; the match to TRBD2 covers 8 bases. The CDR3 covers 14 residues. V lost 1 base to trimming and J lost 7 bases; unmatched junction nucleotides: 4. Germline CDR1 is SGDLS and CDR2 is YYNGEE. CDR3 sequence: CASSVTGGQNEQFF. The CDR3 region has the DNA TGTGCCAGCAGCGTAACGGGGGGGCAGAATGAGCAGTTCTTC.